This T cell receptor (beta chain) stems from a study of cytomegalovirus exposure and HLA in healthy donors. Whole-study results and caveats: The study put some 150 TCR beta chains on its list as cytomegalovirus-associated.

Primers included in the PCR were 60 Vbeta and 13 Jbeta primers. Generated by immunoSEQ multiplex PCR, the TCRdb table keeps only in-frame clones and is missing some. Of roughly 80,000 clones listed, roughly 84% were seen once; the top ten hold 2.4%. Turning to this clone: Its target is not known.

V lost 4 bases to trimming and J lost 5 bases; unmatched junction nucleotides: 8. The length of the CDR3 is 15 residues. CDR1 and CDR2 from the germline V gene are SGDLS and YYNGEE. The chain uses TRBV9 and TRBJ2-2, with 7 bases matching TRBD1. The specimen was PBMCs. This sequence originates from a woman aged 45-65 years in good health and CMV-seronegative. CDR3 DNA: TGTGCCAGCAGCACCTACAGGGGAGCGACCGGGGAGCTGTTTTTT. Its translation is CASSTYRGATGELFF.